This T cell receptor (beta chain) stems from a study of control samples from healthy donors and cancer patients. Repertoires were generated with immunoSEQ multiplex PCR, while TCRdb's copy carries only in-frame clones and drops some. The sample holds 98,000 or so clones, around 80% seen once. Germline CDR1 and CDR2: MNHEY and SMNVEV (reference sequence). The CDR3 is 13 amino acids. Between the trimmed V and J ends, which lost 2 bases and 7 bases, there was a span of 11 bases. Sequencing was carried out using blood. This rearrangement joins TRBV27 to TRBJ1-2; weak D call: TRBD1 (5 bases). This clonotype was sampled from a man in his fifties or sixties in good health. The CDR3 DNA is TGTGCCAGCAGTTTAGTTCCGAGGGGTGGCTACACCTTC. This sequence encodes CASSLVPRGGYTF.